At least ten counts were recorded for the clone carrying this T cell receptor beta chain. The antigen is undetermined. This specimen comes from a study of OX40 agonist ivuxolimab in advanced cancers. About the research overall: Hepatocellular carcinoma, melanoma, renal cell or head and neck cancer occurred in dose-escalation patients.

Overall study results and limits: Low normalized T-cell clonal expansion also characterized some of the nonresponders. Relatively little clonal expansion, among the lowest observed, appeared in partial responders at 0.1-3.0 mg/kg.

TCRdb's copy holds only in-frame clones and misses some; the assay was immunoSEQ multiplex PCR. The sample shows some 76,000 clones, roughly 86% of them seen only once. The TCR sequence derives from an adult with an advanced solid tumor such as melanoma, head and neck, liver or kidney cancer. This specimen consisted of CD4+ or CD8+ T cells sorted from blood, obtained in a trial of the OX40 agonist ivuxolimab.

In DNA, the CDR3 is TGTGCCAGCAGTTACAGACCAGGGGCTAACTATGGCTACACCTTC. Its translation: CASSYRPGANYGYTF. The J gene is TRBJ1-2, the V gene TRBV6-5; D is possibly TRBD1 (6 bases). The CDR3 contains 15 residues. Trimming left V 2 bases short and J 0 bases short, with 10 bases between. Germline CDR1 MNHEY, CDR2 SVGAGI.